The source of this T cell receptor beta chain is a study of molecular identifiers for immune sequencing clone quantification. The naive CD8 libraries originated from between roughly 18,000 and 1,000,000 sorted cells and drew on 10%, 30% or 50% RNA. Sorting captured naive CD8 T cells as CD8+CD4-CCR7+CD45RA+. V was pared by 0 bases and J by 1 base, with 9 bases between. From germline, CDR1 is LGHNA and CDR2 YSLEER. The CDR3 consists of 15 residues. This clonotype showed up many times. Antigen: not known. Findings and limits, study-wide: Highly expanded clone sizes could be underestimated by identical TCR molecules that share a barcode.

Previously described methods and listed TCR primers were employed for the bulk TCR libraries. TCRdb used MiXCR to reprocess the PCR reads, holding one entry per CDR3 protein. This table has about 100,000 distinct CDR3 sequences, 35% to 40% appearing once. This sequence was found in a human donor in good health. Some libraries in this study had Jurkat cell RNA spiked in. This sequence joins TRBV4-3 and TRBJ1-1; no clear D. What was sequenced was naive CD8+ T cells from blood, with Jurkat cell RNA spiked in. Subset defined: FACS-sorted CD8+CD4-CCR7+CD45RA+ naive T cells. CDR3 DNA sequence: TGCGCCAGCAGCCAAGATCTAAACAGGAACACTGAAGCTTTCTTT. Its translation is CASSQDLNRNTEAFF.